These 15 T cell receptor beta chains share one sample of origin, sequenced in a study of regulatory T cells in long-lasting Graves disease. As for time point: newly diagnosed GD, antithyroid drugs for less than 3 months. After RNA was extracted from PBMCs, the TCR library was made from it. TCR beta libraries were built with iRepertoire HTBI primers and Arm-PCR of CDR3 regions. TCRdb reprocessed the multiplex PCR reads via MiXCR and lists one record per CDR3 protein. In the table there are fewer than 500,000 distinct CDR3 sequences, around 15% of which are singletons. This sample was also put to use in a study of T cells in Graves' hyperthyroidism and ophthalmopathy.

This material consisted of peripheral blood mononuclear cells (PBMCs), taken at new diagnosis, from a patient treated with antithyroid drugs. These receptors were taken from a man aged 40-49 years with Graves disease.

The chain carries TRBV13 and TRBJ1-3; 7 bases fit TRBD1. J lost 1 base, V lost 5 bases, and 14 bases had no gene match. The CDR3 is made up of 18 amino acids. Germline CDR1 PRHDT, CDR2 FYEKMQ (reference sequence). CDR3: CASSVTAQTGSSGNTIYF. CDR3 coding DNA: TGTGCCAGCAGCGTAACGGCCCAGACAGGGAGTTCTGGAAACACCATATATTTT.

This clonotype was detected many times. The chain joins TRBV7-8 to TRBJ1-2; possibly TRBD1 for D (6 bases). Germline V CDR1 and CDR2: SGHVS, FQNEAQ. V was trimmed by 5 bases and J by 1 base, leaving 14 bases between them. CDR3 length equals 15 residues. The CDR3 protein is CASSPFGTINYGYTF. CDR3 bases: TGTGCCAGCAGCCCATTCGGGACAATTAACTATGGCTACACCTTC.

Turning to this clonotype: A read error is the likely source, as a far larger clone sits one nucleotide away. The rearrangement uses TRBV5-1 and TRBJ2-1; no clear D gene. The CDR3 is 14 amino acids. Germline CDR1 SGHRS, CDR2 YFSETQ. V was trimmed by 1 base and J by 10 bases, leaving 15 bases between them. CDR3 nucleotides: TGCGCCAGCAGCTTGTCTGGGATCCCCTACGAGCAGTTCTTC. Its protein is CASSLSGIPYEQFF.

This chain uses TRBV4-1 with TRBJ2-1; D is ambiguous. CDR1 MGHRA and CDR2 YSYEKL come from the germline V gene. Deletions cut 2 bases from V and 7 bases from J, with 6 bases between. CDR3 length: 12 amino acids. CDR3 sequence: CASSQFGNEQFF. CDR3 coding DNA: TGCGCCAGCAGCCAATTCGGGAATGAGCAGTTCTTC.

This clonotype was detected a few times. This chain joins TRBV24-1 and TRBJ2-2; no definite D call. Germline CDR1 reads KGHDR; CDR2 reads SFDVKD. V was cut by 4 bases and J by 3 bases, with 20 bases left in between. The CDR3 sequence is 18 residues long. The CDR3 nucleotides read TGTGCCACCAGTGACCCGACTGGCGACGAAGGTGACACCGGGGAGCTGTTTTTT. As protein: CATSDPTGDEGDTGELFF.

Of note for this clonotype: Being one base from a much bigger clone, this may be a read error. The rearrangement joins TRBV27 to TRBJ2-4, with 7 bases lining up with TRBD2. Judging by the DNA end, TRBJ2-7 fits better; the J call may be wrong. The CDR3 length is 17 residues. Germline CDR1 and CDR2: MNHEY and SMNVEV (reference sequence). CDR3 residues: CASSSDGPAGSVYEQYF. In DNA form, the CDR3 reads TGTGCCAGCAGTTCAGACGGACCAGCGGGATCAGTCTACGAGCAGTACTTC.

This clonotype was detected only a few times. The chain employs TRBV20-1 and TRBJ2-1; D ambiguous. Trimming took 3 bases from V and 4 from J, leaving 7 bases between them. This CDR3 spans 12 amino acids. Germline V gene lookup returns CDR1 DFQATT and CDR2 SNEGSKA (reference sequence). CDR3 region: CSASPQYNEQFF. The DNA for the CDR3 is TGCAGTGCTAGTCCCCAATACAATGAGCAGTTCTTC.

At least ten counts were recorded for this clonotype. The chain recombines TRBV20-1 with TRBJ2-3; 11 bases fit TRBD2. The CDR3 is 14 residues long. The trim removed 5 bases at V and 0 bases at J, leaving 1 base unmatched. Looked up from germline, CDR1 is DFQATT and CDR2 is SNEGSKA (reference sequence). CDR3 in amino acids: CSARLAGSTDTQYF. The DNA for the CDR3 is TGCAGTGCTCGACTAGCGGGGAGCACAGATACGCAGTATTTT.

Many counts were recorded for this clonotype. This chain connects TRBV12-3 or TRBV12-4 to TRBJ2-7; weak D call: TRBD2 (6 bases). CDR3 length: 13 residues. Trimming pared 7 bases from V and 2 bases from J, leaving 12 bases between. DNA for the CDR3: TGTGCCAGCACCCCATGGGGGGCCTACGAGCAGTACTTC. It codes for CASTPWGAYEQYF.

This clonotype was seen at least ten times. The chain uses TRBV20-1 and TRBJ2-1; no reliable D call. Germline V gene sequence: CDR1 DFQATT, CDR2 SNEGSKA (reference sequence). CDR3 length: 14 residues. Trimming took 1 base from V and 8 from J, leaving 15 bases between them. The CDR3 DNA reads TGCAGTGCTAGAGTGTTAATGGCGATTCATGAGCAGTTCTTC. Translation gives CSARVLMAIHEQFF.

This chain links TRBV18 with TRBJ2-1, with D unclear. This CDR3 contains 16 residues. The V gene's germline CDR1 is KGHSH and CDR2 LQKENI. The V gene lost 6 bases and the J gene lost 7 bases, with 22 bases spanning the gap. CDR3 nucleotide sequence: TGTGCCAGCTCCCCATCACTGATTGGGTGGGTAAATGAGCAGTTCTTC. Protein product: CASSPSLIGWVNEQFF. The variable domain in full, completed from reference TRBV18 and TRBJ2-1, reads NAGVMQNPRHLVRRRGQEARLRCSPMKGHSHVYWYRQLPEEGLKFMVYLQKENIIDESGMPKERFSAEFPKEGPSILRIQQVVRGDSAAYFCASSPSLIGWVNEQFFGPGTRLTVL.

This clonotype was detected ten times or more. The rearrangement links TRBV28 to TRBJ2-7; weak D call: TRBD2 (5 bases). The V and J ends lost 6 bases and 0 bases respectively, with 15 bases between them. The CDR3 runs to 15 residues. Per germline, CDR1 MDHEN and CDR2 SYDVKM. Written as DNA, the CDR3 is TGTGCCAGCAGCCCACGCGGGTCTAGCTCCTACGAGCAGTACTTC. Translating it yields CASSPRGSSSYEQYF. The full variable domain, completed using reference TRBV28 and TRBJ2-7, is DVKVTQSSRYLVKRTGEKVFLECVQDMDHENMFWYRQDPGLGLRLIYFSYDVKMKEKGDIPEGYSVSREKKERFSLILESASTNQTSMYLCASSPRGSSSYEQYFGPGTRLTVT.

At least ten counts were recorded for this clonotype. The chain couples TRBV7-9 to TRBJ2-3; 8 nucleotides match TRBD1. Per germline, CDR1 SEHNR and CDR2 FQNEAQ (reference sequence). This CDR3 is built from 15 residues. V lost 5 bases, J lost 0 bases, and 4 bases stayed unmatched. The CDR3: CASSGRQGSTDTQYF. The CDR3 coding sequence is TGTGCCAGCAGCGGCAGACAGGGGAGCACAGATACGCAGTATTTT. The variable domain in full, completed from reference TRBV7-9 and TRBJ2-3, reads DTGVSQNPRHKITKRGQNVTFRCDPISEHNRLYWYRQTLGQGPEFLTYFQNEAQLEKSRLLSDRFSAERPKGSFSTLEIQRTEQGDSAMYLCASSGRQGSTDTQYFGPGTRLTVL.

This clonotype was seen many times. The chain combines TRBV2 with TRBJ1-1; D is undetermined. The V gene's germline CDR1 is SNHLY and CDR2 FYNNEI. The CDR3 extends over 13 amino acids. The V gene lost 8 bases and the J gene lost 0 bases, with 10 bases spanning the gap. The CDR3 region is CASVLRVNTEAFF. Here the CDR3 DNA reads TGTGCCAGCGTTTTAAGGGTGAACACTGAAGCTTTCTTT.

This clonotype was counted many times. V and J are TRBV7-9 and TRBJ2-3, with 11 bases matching TRBD2. The germline CDR1 and CDR2 sequences are SEHNR and FQNEAQ (reference sequence). V lost 5 bases and J lost 6; bases outside the gene matches: 13. The CDR3 covers 17 residues. The CDR3 DNA is TGTGCCAGCAGCACCACTAGCGGGGGACTCCAGGCGGATACGCAGTATTTT. This sequence encodes CASSTTSGGLQADTQYF.